This TCR beta chain was identified during a study of regulatory T cells in long-lasting Graves disease. The time point is: newly diagnosed GD, antithyroid drugs for less than 3 months. TCR sequences were obtained from RNA taken from PBMCs. Patients of an endocrinology department in Xi'an, China, were included. About this clonotype itself: Its matching antigen is unknown.

The V gene's germline CDR1 is SGHRS and CDR2 YFSETQ. V trimming: 4 bases; J trimming: 4 bases; junction bases outside the gene matches: 11. This CDR3 is 16 amino acids long. TCR beta libraries were built with iRepertoire HTBI primers and Arm-PCR of CDR3 regions. In TCRdb, the multiplex PCR reads were re-called with MiXCR into one record per CDR3 protein. Of 370,000 or so distinct CDR3 sequences listed, about 17% were seen once; the top ten hold 20% to 25%. Whole-study findings and limits: Whereas about a thousand public clonotypes were shared by new patients, persistent patients shared more, at some 2,500.

The sample was also linked to a second study, of T cells in Graves' hyperthyroidism and ophthalmopathy.

The rearrangement joins TRBV5-1 to TRBJ2-3; TRBD1 aligns across 8 bases. Sequences were derived from peripheral blood mononuclear cells (PBMCs), sampled at new diagnosis, from a patient treated with antithyroid drugs. The source of this sequence is a woman aged 18-29 years with Graves disease. The CDR3 loop is CASSAPTGGYADTQYF. DNA of the CDR3: TGCGCCAGCAGCGCCCCTACAGGGGGGTATGCAGATACGCAGTATTTT.